The 21 T cell receptor beta chains below come from one sample, sequenced in a study of T cell clones after liver transplantation. The repertoire was sequenced with immunoSEQ multiplex PCR; TCRdb's copy has only in-frame clones and lacks some. This repertoire shows tens of thousands of clones, over 70% found once; its top ten account for approximately 16%. The sample consisted of CD4+ T cells from blood, taken before liver transplant. The receptor set was obtained from a human donor who received a liver transplant.

Points on this clone: A far more abundant clone sits one base away, making this likely a read error. The CDR3 region has the DNA TGTGCCAGCAGTGAGGGGCAGAACTATGGCTACACCTTC. Translated: CASSEGQNYGYTF. This chain uses TRBV2 with TRBJ1-2; perhaps TRBD1 as D (5 bases). The V gene lost 3 bases and the J gene lost 2 bases, with 7 bases spanning the gap. The germline V gene encodes CDR1 SNHLY and CDR2 FYNNEI. The CDR3 covers 13 residues. The full variable domain, rest sourced from reference TRBV2 and TRBJ1-2, is EPEVTQTPSHQVTQMGQEVILRCVPISNHLYFYWYRQILGQKVEFLVSFYNNEISEKSEIFDDQFSVERPDGSNFTLKIRSTKLEDSAMYFCASSEGQNYGYTFGSGTRLTVV.

This chain uses TRBV7-9 with TRBJ2-1; D unresolved. The CDR3 runs to 16 residues. Trimming left V 5 bases short and J 5 bases short, with 19 bases between. The germline CDR1 and CDR2 sequences are SEHNR and FQNEAQ (reference sequence). The CDR3 DNA reads TGTGCCAGCAGCCGCCGACCCGACCAGGTAAACAATGAGCAGTTCTTC. The encoded protein is CASSRRPDQVNNEQFF.

This clone was counted ten times or more. The chain employs TRBV18 and TRBJ1-3; no clear D gene. This CDR3 is built from 12 residues. Germline V gene lookup returns CDR1 KGHSH and CDR2 LQKENI. V was cut by 2 bases and J by 8 bases, with 7 bases left in between. CDR3 coding DNA: TGTGCCAGCTCACCAACGATAGACACCATATATTTT. Protein product: CASSPTIDTIYF.

J is TRBJ2-2 and V is TRBV10-1; 9 bases match TRBD1. V was pared by 6 bases and J by 8 bases, with 7 bases of the junction left unmatched. The CDR3 extends over 14 amino acids. Per germline, CDR1 WNHNN and CDR2 SYGVQD (reference sequence). The CDR3 loop reads CASRRDRARGELFF. The CDR3 nucleotides are TGCGCCAGCAGGCGGGACAGGGCTCGGGGGGAGCTGTTTTTT.

The chain joins TRBV19 to TRBJ1-1; TRBD1 matches 8 bases. The germline CDR1 and CDR2 sequences are LNHDA and SQIVND (reference sequence). V was clipped by 5 bases and J by 3 bases; unmatched bases: 2. The CDR3 loop spans 13 amino acids. The CDR3 protein is CASSEDRDTEAFF. CDR3 nucleotides: TGTGCCAGTAGTGAGGACAGGGACACTGAAGCTTTCTTT.

This sequence joins TRBV7-9 and TRBJ2-5, with D perhaps matching TRBD2 (5 bases). Trimming cost V 4 bases and J 5 bases, with 5 bases left between them. CDR3 size: 11 residues. The germline V gene has CDR1 SEHNR and CDR2 FQNEAQ (reference sequence). CDR3 sequence (DNA): TGTGCCAGCAGCTCGGGGGAGACCCAGTACTTC. Translated, it gives CASSSGETQYF.

This rearrangement joins TRBV5-8 to TRBJ1-1; unclear D gene. V was trimmed by 2 bases and J by 1 base, leaving 6 bases between them. CDR3 size: 13 residues. CDR1 is SGHTS, CDR2 YDEGEE, per germline. CDR3 bases: TGTGCCAGCAGCTTATCAAAGAACACTGAAGCTTTCTTT. Translation gives CASSLSKNTEAFF. The full variable domain, in which reference TRBV5-8 and TRBJ1-1 provide the parts outside the CDR3, is EAGVTQSPTHLIKTRGQQATLRCSPISGHTSVYWYQQALGLGLQFLLWYDEGEERNRGNFPPRFSGRQFPNYSSELNVNALELEDSALYLCASSLSKNTEAFFGQGTRLTVV.

This rearrangement joins TRBV11-2 to TRBJ1-1; 9 bases match TRBD1. This CDR3 spans 16 amino acids. With 5 bases clipped from V and 1 base from J, the junction kept 8 bases outside the gene matches. CDR1 SGHAT and CDR2 FQNNGV come from the germline V gene. In DNA, the CDR3 is TGTGCCAGCAGCCCGCAGGACAGGGGAACGAACACTGAAGCTTTCTTT. Its protein product is CASSPQDRGTNTEAFF.

The CDR3: CASSWDLGGEGKAFF. CDR3 DNA: TGTGCCAGCAGCTGGGACTTAGGTGGGGAGGGAAAAGCTTTCTTT. This chain joins TRBV7-6 and TRBJ1-1; D is possibly TRBD1 (5 bases). The V gene's germline CDR1 is SGHVS and CDR2 FNYEAQ. V lost 4 bases, J lost 9 bases, and 21 bases lay in between. The CDR3 runs 15 residues. Based on the CDR3 plus reference TRBV7-6 and TRBJ1-1, the full variable domain is GAGVSQSPRYKVTKRGQDVALRCDPISGHVSLYWYRQALGQGPEFLTYFNYEAQQDKSGLPNDRFSAERPEGSISTLTIQRTEQRDSAMYRCASSWDLGGEGKAFFGQGTRLTVV.

The rearrangement links TRBV9 to TRBJ1-2; D remains unclear. Trimming took off 3 bases at V and 0 bases at J, with 6 bases between the two ends. CDR3 size: 13 residues. Germline V CDR1 and CDR2: SGDLS, YYNGEE. CDR3 loop: CASSARPNYGYTF. CDR3 DNA: TGTGCCAGCAGCGCCAGGCCTAACTATGGCTACACCTTC. The full variable domain, in which reference TRBV9 and TRBJ1-2 provide the parts outside the CDR3, is DSGVTQTPKHLITATGQRVTLRCSPRSGDLSVYWYQQSLDQGLQFLIQYYNGEERAKGNILERFSAQQFPDLHSELNLSSLELGDSALYFCASSARPNYGYTFGSGTRLTVV.

This clone appeared once. The chain employs TRBV10-3 and TRBJ2-2, with 8 nucleotides matching TRBD1. This CDR3 spans 18 amino acids. CDR1 is ENHRY, CDR2 SYGVKD, per germline. Germline trimming cut 3 bases from V and 1 base from J; bases unmatched to any gene: 10. CDR3 amino acids: CAISDPLSGTGNTGELFF. The CDR3 DNA reads as TGTGCCATCAGTGACCCCTTGTCCGGGACAGGGAACACCGGGGAGCTGTTTTTT.

The table lists this clone with a count of one. J is TRBJ2-1 and V is TRBV9; TRBD2 matches 11 bases. Germline V gene sequence: CDR1 SGDLS, CDR2 YYNGEE. J gave up 3 bases and V 3 bases, and 2 bases lay outside the gene matches. The CDR3 has 15 residues. CDR3 DNA sequence: TGTGCCAGCAGCGCAACTAGCGGGGGCTACAATGAGCAGTTCTTC. This translates into CASSATSGGYNEQFF.

Comments on this clone: The sample has other DNA sequences that encode this CDR3 too. In DNA, the CDR3 is TGTGCCACCAGCAGAGTTGACAGCTACGAGCAGTACTTC. This codes for CATSRVDSYEQYF. The rearrangement links TRBV15 to TRBJ2-7, with TRBD1 as a possible D gene (5 bases). This CDR3 contains 13 residues. The V end lost 1 base, the J end lost 3 bases, and 7 bases lay between the germline ends. Germline loops: CDR1 LNHNV, CDR2 YYDKDF (reference sequence).

The V and J genes are TRBV4-1 and TRBJ2-7, with D perhaps TRBD1 (6 bases). The germline gives CDR1 MGHRA, CDR2 YSYEKL. This CDR3 is 15 amino acids long. Trimming removed 3 bases from V and 0 bases from J, with 12 bases in between. This CDR3 is CASSQFSDSSYEQYF. As DNA, the CDR3 is TGCGCCAGCAGCCAGTTCTCGGACAGCTCCTACGAGCAGTACTTC.

The gene calls are TRBV9 and TRBJ2-5; unclear D gene. CDR3 length: 13 amino acids. Looked up from germline, CDR1 is SGDLS and CDR2 is YYNGEE. Trimming stripped 0 bases from V and 3 bases from J, with 6 bases between. DNA for the CDR3: TGTGCCAGCAGCGTAGCAGGTGAAGAGACCCAGTACTTC. Translated, it gives CASSVAGEETQYF.

J is TRBJ1-1 and V is TRBV11-2; D call uncertain. V lost 1 base and J lost 0, with 9 bases in between. Germline assignment: CDR1 SGHAT and CDR2 FQNNGV. This CDR3 contains 15 residues. CDR3 sequence: CASSLVPNLNTEAFF. DNA of the CDR3: TGTGCCAGCAGCTTAGTCCCTAACTTGAACACTGAAGCTTTCTTT.

V usage is TRBV9 and J usage is TRBJ1-6; maybe TRBD1 (6 bases). Per the germline V gene, CDR1 is SGDLS and CDR2 is YYNGEE. The CDR3 extends over 15 amino acids. Trimming removed 2 bases at V and 7 bases at J, with 13 bases between. The CDR3 protein is CASSVGGARNSPLHF. The CDR3, as DNA: TGTGCCAGCAGCGTTGGGGGGGCGCGGAATTCACCCCTCCACTTT.

The V and J genes are TRBV28 and TRBJ1-1; D unresolved. Trimming stripped 8 bases from V and 3 bases from J, with 13 bases between. Germline V CDR1 and CDR2: MDHEN, SYDVKM. The CDR3 runs 13 residues. In DNA form, the CDR3 reads TGTGCCAGCGTTGAGGGCGGGGACACTGAAGCTTTCTTT. The encoded protein is CASVEGGDTEAFF. The full variable domain, completed using reference TRBV28 and TRBJ1-1, is DVKVTQSSRYLVKRTGEKVFLECVQDMDHENMFWYRQDPGLGLRLIYFSYDVKMKEKGDIPEGYSVSREKKERFSLILESASTNQTSMYLCASVEGGDTEAFFGQGTRLTVV.

J is TRBJ1-2 and V is TRBV7-9; TRBD1 might be the D (5 bases). The CDR3 is 13 amino acids. V lost 1 base and J lost 5, with 8 bases in between. The germline V gene encodes CDR1 SEHNR and CDR2 FQNEAQ (reference sequence). CDR3 sequence: CASSLGGEYGYTF. The CDR3 DNA follows: TGTGCCAGCAGCTTAGGGGGGGAATATGGCTACACCTTC.

This rearrangement joins TRBV30 to TRBJ1-6; TRBD1 might be the D (5 bases). The V gene's germline CDR1 is GTSNPN and CDR2 SVGIG (reference sequence). The V end was cut by 0 bases, the J end by 10 bases, with 10 bases between. This CDR3 comprises 13 residues. CDR3 coding DNA: TGTGCCTGGAGTGTGGGGCGCCGGTCACCCCTCCACTTT. Residues: CAWSVGRRSPLHF.

This clone was detected a few times. This chain links TRBV19 with TRBJ1-6; D is unresolved. The length of the CDR3 is 14 residues. V was trimmed by 3 bases and J by 7 bases, leaving 10 bases between them. Germline CDR1 LNHDA, CDR2 SQIVND (reference sequence). This chain's CDR3 is CASSILAENSPLHF. The CDR3 bases are TGTGCCAGTAGTATTTTGGCGGAGAATTCACCCCTCCACTTT.